The 20 T cell receptor beta chains below all came from one sample that was sequenced in a study of T-cell reconstitution after alpha-beta-depleted transplantation in children (dated by TCRdb to 2016 to 2017). The library was obtained by PCR. Sequencer: Illumina HiSeq 2500. Molecular barcoding was employed in the preparation of TCR libraries, with unique molecular identifiers being used to normalize TCRbeta repertoire quantification. TCRdb cleaned the public reads at Q25 with fastp, built clones with MiXCR and kept in-frame beta chains. Each entry merges the rows of one CDR3 protein and shows their most common DNA and genes. This sample is represented by around 4,000 distinct CDR3 sequences; roughly a quarter of them were singletons. Around 58% of the sample belongs to the ten largest clones. Read against the paper, the sample's time point label means: day 60 (about 2 months) after transplantation. The sample's treatment or condition label is to be understood as: allogeneic hematopoietic cell transplantation with graft depleted of TCRalphabeta T cells and CD19 B cells.

The sequenced sample was PBMCs, mostly from graft donor cells, obtained 60 days after TCRalphabeta/CD19-depleted stem cell transplant. These receptors came from a boy under two years old who had a stem cell transplant for acute myeloid leukemia, so the T cells may come from the graft donor.

This clonotype was found a few times. This chain uses TRBV11-3 with TRBJ1-1; TRBD1 matches at 7 bases. CDR3 size: 12 residues. Germline CDR1 and CDR2: SGHNT and YENEEA. V lost 4 bases, J lost 11 bases, and 7 bases stayed unmatched. This chain's CDR3 is CASSSPDRAAFF. CDR3 coding DNA: TGTGCCAGCAGCTCCCCTGACAGGGCGGCTTTCTTT. Full variable domain (outside the CDR3, taken from reference TRBV11-3 and TRBJ1-1): EAGVVQSPRYKIIEKKQPVAFWCNPISGHNTLYWYLQNLGQGPELLIRYENEEAVDDSQLPKDRFSAERLKGVDSTLKIQPAELGDSAVYLCASSSPDRAAFFGQGTRLTVV.

This clonotype occurred many times. J is TRBJ1-5 and V is TRBV5-6; possibly TRBD1 for D (5 bases). The germline gives CDR1 SGHDT, CDR2 YYEEEE. The CDR3 is made up of 14 amino acids. V lost 4 bases, J lost 7 bases, and 15 bases lay in between. The CDR3 reads CASSIDRDRQPQHF. The CDR3 DNA reads as TGTGCCAGCAGCATCGACCGGGACCGCCAGCCCCAGCATTTT.

V and J are TRBV5-6 and TRBJ2-1, with D possibly called TRBD1 or TRBD2 (5 bases each). This CDR3 has 17 amino acids. Trimming shortened V by 8 bases and J by 0 bases, and 21 bases separated the two germline ends. Germline V CDR1 and CDR2: SGHDT, YYEEEE. The CDR3 sequence is CARSPGAVGGSYNEQFF. The CDR3 nucleotides read TGTGCCAGGAGCCCCGGGGCCGTTGGGGGCTCCTACAATGAGCAGTTCTTC.

This clonotype has only a few counts. The CDR3 coding sequence is TGTGGAATCTTGGGGGAGTTCTTC. Its protein is CGILGEFF. The V and J genes are TRBV15 and TRBJ2-1; TRBD1 or TRBD2 may be the D gene (5 bases each). Germline loops: CDR1 LNHNV, CDR2 YYDKDF (reference sequence). CDR3 length: 8 residues.

This clonotype was counted at least ten times. The chain combines TRBV5-5 with TRBJ1-6; D is perhaps TRBD1 (5 bases). Trimming took 4 bases from V and 15 from J, leaving 14 bases between them. The CDR3 has 12 amino acids. Per the germline V gene, CDR1 is SGHKS and CDR2 is YYEKEE (reference sequence). DNA of the CDR3: TGTGCCAGCAGCCCGGGACGGCCCAACCTCCACTTT. Translated, it gives CASSPGRPNLHF. The full variable domain, its missing parts supplied by reference TRBV5-5 and TRBJ1-6, is DAGVTQSPTHLIKTRGQQVTLRCSPISGHKSVSWYQQVLGQGPQFIFQYYEKEERGRGNFPDRFSARQFPNYSSELNVNALLLGDSALYLCASSPGRPNLHFGNGTRLTVT.

This clonotype was observed a few times. The chain links TRBV15 to TRBJ2-7, with D maybe TRBD2 (6 bases). Germline-derived CDR1 and CDR2 are LNHNV and YYDKDF (reference sequence). The CDR3 sequence is 12 residues long. The CDR3 loop reads CDILGGSYEQYF. Here the CDR3 DNA reads TGTGATATCTTGGGGGGCTCCTACGAGCAGTACTTC. Variable domain in full (rest from reference TRBV15 and TRBJ2-7): DAMVIQNPRYQVTQFGKPVTLSCSQTLNHNVMYWYQQKSSQAPKLLFHYYDKDFNNEADTPDNFQSRRPNTSFCFLDIRSPGLGDTAMYLCDILGGSYEQYFGPGTRLTVT.

This clonotype was seen repeatedly, ten times or more. The rearrangement uses TRBV6-6 and TRBJ2-1; 10 bases are shared with TRBD2. With V trimmed by 1 base and J by 4 bases, 1 base remained unmatched. Germline V lookup: CDR1 MNHNY, CDR2 SVGAGI (reference sequence). The CDR3 runs 15 residues. CDR3: CASSYLAGGYNEQFF. For the CDR3, the DNA is TGTGCCAGCAGTTACTTAGCGGGGGGATACAATGAGCAGTTCTTC.

This clonotype occurred many times. J is TRBJ2-5 and V is TRBV20-1; perhaps TRBD1 as D (7 bases). The CDR3 extends over 14 amino acids. The germline V gene has CDR1 DFQATT and CDR2 SNEGSKA (reference sequence). The germline V and J ends were trimmed by 3 bases and 4 bases, with 15 bases remaining between them. The CDR3 region has the DNA TGCAGTGCTAGTTTTACAGGGGACTTAGAGACCCAGTACTTC. Translating it yields CSASFTGDLETQYF.

This chain joins TRBV10-3 and TRBJ2-7, with D possibly TRBD1 on 6 matching bases. V was trimmed by 9 bases and J by 2 bases, leaving 17 bases between them. Germline V gene data show CDR1 as ENHRY and CDR2 as SYGVKD. The CDR3 extends over 14 amino acids. The CDR3, as DNA: TGTGCCATGGGCTCGCCCGGGACAACCTACGAGCAGTACGTC. Protein: CAMGSPGTTYEQYV.

This sequence joins TRBV11-1 and TRBJ2-1, with D possibly matching TRBD2 (6 bases). Looked up from germline, CDR1 is SGHAT and CDR2 is FQDESV (reference sequence). V gave up 2 bases and J gave up 8 bases, with 10 bases separating them. The CDR3 spans 13 residues. The CDR3 bases are TGTGCCAGCAGCTTAACGGGGGACCATGAGCAGTTCTTC. Its translation: CASSLTGDHEQFF.

This clonotype came up many times. The rearrangement links TRBV7-9 to TRBJ2-1, with a tentative D call TRBD1 (6 bases). The CDR3 spans 20 residues. Germline CDR1 reads SEHNR; CDR2 reads FQNEAQ (reference sequence). Trimming removed 5 bases at V and 6 bases at J, with 32 bases between. CDR3 loop: CASSPHSVDRIILDPNEQFF. The CDR3 DNA reads TGTGCCAGCAGCCCACACTCCGTGGACAGAATTATATTAGACCCCAATGAGCAGTTCTTC.

This clonotype came up many times. The chain links TRBV6-2 or TRBV6-3 to TRBJ2-1, with D maybe TRBD2 (6 bases). The CDR3 is 13 amino acids. Deletions cut 5 bases from V and 10 bases from J, with 15 bases between. Germline V gene lookup returns CDR1 MNHEY and CDR2 SVGEGT. Written as DNA, the CDR3 is TGTGCCAGCAGTAAAGACTCTAGCGCCGAGCAGTTCTTC. Amino acid sequence: CASSKDSSAEQFF.

In its sample, this clonotype was seen many times. The V gene is TRBV5-8, the J gene TRBJ1-5; 12 bases align to TRBD1. Per germline, CDR1 SGHTS and CDR2 YDEGEE. V lost 8 bases and J lost 7; bases outside the gene matches: 16. The CDR3 extends over 17 amino acids. The CDR3 protein is CASLLYTGQGARQPQHF. As DNA, the CDR3 is TGTGCCAGTCTCCTATACACGGGACAGGGGGCACGACAGCCCCAGCATTTT.

This clonotype was observed many times. The J gene is TRBJ2-1, the V gene TRBV5-4, with 9 positions matching TRBD1. V was pared by 2 bases and J by 3 bases, with 3 bases of the junction left unmatched. Germline V CDR1 and CDR2: SGHNT, YYREEE (reference sequence). The CDR3 is 15 residues long. The CDR3 DNA sequence: TGTGCCAGCAGCTTATCGGGACAGGGCTACAATGAGCAGTTCTTC. It translates to CASSLSGQGYNEQFF.

This clonotype was counted many times. This rearrangement joins TRBV19 to TRBJ2-1, with D perhaps TRBD1 (5 bases). This CDR3 is 15 amino acids long. The V gene lost 5 bases and the J gene lost 7 bases, with 18 bases spanning the gap. Per germline, CDR1 LNHDA and CDR2 SQIVND (reference sequence). CDR3 in amino acids: CASSAPISGRNEQFF. DNA for the CDR3: TGTGCCAGTAGTGCCCCTATATCAGGGCGAAATGAGCAGTTCTTC.

This clonotype was observed at least ten times. The V gene is TRBV7-9, the J gene TRBJ2-5, with 8 positions matching TRBD2. Germline trimming cut 1 base from V and 2 bases from J; bases unmatched to any gene: 9. The CDR3 contains 17 residues. Germline CDR1 and CDR2: SEHNR and FQNEAQ (reference sequence). The CDR3 DNA is TGTGCCAGCAGCTTAGGTGCGGGGGGCCAGCTTCAAGAGACCCAGTACTTC. It yields the protein CASSLGAGGQLQETQYF.

This chain joins TRBV3-1 and TRBJ2-7; TRBD2 is a possible D gene (7 bases). Germline CDR1 and CDR2: LGHDT and YNNKEL (reference sequence). The ends were cut back, 10 bases at V and 0 bases at J, with 28 bases in the middle. This CDR3 spans 18 amino acids. CDR3 in amino acids: CATTQVMGGRGRSYEQYF. CDR3 in DNA: TGTGCCACCACCCAAGTCATGGGGGGGCGGGGACGCTCCTACGAGCAGTACTTC.

The rearrangement uses TRBV28 and TRBJ1-5, with D unclear. In germline, CDR1 is MDHEN, CDR2 SYDVKM. Between the trimmed V and J ends, which lost 5 bases and 5 bases, there was a span of 10 bases. The CDR3 length is 13 residues. This chain's CDR3 is CASSTPRDQPQHF. The CDR3 DNA sequence: TGTGCCAGCAGTACTCCCCGGGATCAGCCCCAGCATTTT.

This clonotype came up many times. The chain couples TRBV10-3 to TRBJ2-7; 10 positions agree with TRBD1. The V and J ends lost 3 bases and 5 bases, in that order; junction bases with no gene match: 4. Germline CDR1 and CDR2: ENHRY and SYGVKD. The CDR3 spans 14 residues. The CDR3 nucleotides are TGTGCCATCAGTGACCGACAGGGGGCCCACGAGCAGTACTTC. Translating it yields CAISDRQGAHEQYF.

This clonotype was recorded many times. The V gene is TRBV28, the J gene TRBJ2-7; D is unresolved. V lost 5 bases to trimming and J lost 7 bases, with 9 bases between them. Germline V gene lookup returns CDR1 MDHEN and CDR2 SYDVKM. The CDR3 runs 11 residues. The CDR3 DNA reads as TGTGCCAGCAGTAGGTTCGGGGAGCAGTACGTC. Translated: CASSRFGEQYV.